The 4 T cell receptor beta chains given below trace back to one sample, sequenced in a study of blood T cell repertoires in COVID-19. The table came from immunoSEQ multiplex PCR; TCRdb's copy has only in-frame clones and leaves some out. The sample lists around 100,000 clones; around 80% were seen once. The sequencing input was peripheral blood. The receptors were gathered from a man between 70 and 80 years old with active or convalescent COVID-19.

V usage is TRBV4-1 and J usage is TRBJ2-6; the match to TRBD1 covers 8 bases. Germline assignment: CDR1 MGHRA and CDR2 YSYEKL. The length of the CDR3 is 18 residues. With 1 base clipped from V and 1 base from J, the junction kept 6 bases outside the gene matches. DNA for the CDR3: TGCGCCAGCAGCCAAGGGACAGGGTCTCCTTCTGGGGCCAACGTCCTGACTTTC. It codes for CASSQGTGSPSGANVLTF.

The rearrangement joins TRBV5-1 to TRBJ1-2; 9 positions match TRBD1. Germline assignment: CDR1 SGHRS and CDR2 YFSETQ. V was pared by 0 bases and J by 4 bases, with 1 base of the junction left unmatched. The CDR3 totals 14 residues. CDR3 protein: CASSLGDRAYGYTF. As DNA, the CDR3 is TGCGCCAGCAGCTTGGGGGACAGGGCCTATGGCTACACCTTC.

The CDR3 DNA is TGTGCCAGCAGCCTTGGACATCAATACAATGAGCAGTTCTTC. Residues: CASSLGHQYNEQFF. V gene TRBV5-6 combines with J gene TRBJ2-1, with D possibly TRBD1 on 5 matching bases. Per the germline V gene, CDR1 is SGHDT and CDR2 is YYEEEE. This CDR3 spans 14 amino acids. V dropped 4 bases and J dropped 4 bases, with 12 bases sitting between them.

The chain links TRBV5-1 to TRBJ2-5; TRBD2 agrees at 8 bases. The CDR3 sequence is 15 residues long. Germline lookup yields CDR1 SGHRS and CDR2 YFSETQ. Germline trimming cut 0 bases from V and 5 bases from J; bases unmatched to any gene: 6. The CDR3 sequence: CASSLGGLVPETQYF. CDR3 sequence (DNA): TGCGCCAGCAGCTTGGGGGGACTAGTTCCGGAGACCCAGTACTTC.